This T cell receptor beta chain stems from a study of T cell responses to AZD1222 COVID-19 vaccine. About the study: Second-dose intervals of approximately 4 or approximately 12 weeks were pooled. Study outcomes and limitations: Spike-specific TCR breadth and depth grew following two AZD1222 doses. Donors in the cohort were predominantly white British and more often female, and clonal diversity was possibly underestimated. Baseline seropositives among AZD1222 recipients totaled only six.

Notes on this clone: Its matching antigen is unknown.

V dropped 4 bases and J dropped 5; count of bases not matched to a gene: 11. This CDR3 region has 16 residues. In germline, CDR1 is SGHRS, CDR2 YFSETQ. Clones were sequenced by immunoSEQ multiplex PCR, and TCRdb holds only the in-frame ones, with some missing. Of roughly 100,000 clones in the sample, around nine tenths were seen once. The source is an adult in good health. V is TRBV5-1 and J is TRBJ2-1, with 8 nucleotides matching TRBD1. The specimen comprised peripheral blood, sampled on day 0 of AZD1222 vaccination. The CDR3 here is CASSQAPGQANNEQFF. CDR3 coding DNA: TGCGCCAGCAGCCAAGCCCCGGGACAGGCAAACAATGAGCAGTTCTTC.